What follows are 2 T cell receptor beta chains derived from one specimen sequenced in a study of early T cells in non-severe SARS-CoV-2 infection. TCRdb reprocessed the 5' RACE reads via MiXCR and lists one record per CDR3 protein. In the table there are around 100,000 distinct CDR3 sequences, roughly 14% of which are singletons. Sample: whole blood. All receptors derive from an adult who was a healthcare worker with PCR-confirmed SARS-CoV-2 infection or an uninfected control (not recorded which).

This rearrangement joins TRBV29-1 to TRBJ2-2; a weak D match, TRBD2 (5 bases). Germline V lookup: CDR1 SQVTM, CDR2 ANQGSEA. The V gene lost 6 bases and the J gene lost 10 bases, with 12 bases spanning the gap. CDR3 length: 11 residues. CDR3 residues: CSVLASKELFF. CDR3 in DNA: TGCAGCGTGTTAGCTAGCAAGGAGCTGTTTTTT.

This clonotype was detected many times. This chain links TRBV27 with TRBJ2-3; the D is unclear. The V gene lost 8 bases and the J gene lost 9 bases, with 18 bases spanning the gap. This CDR3 is built from 13 residues. CDR1 and CDR2 (germline): MNHEY, SMNVEV (reference sequence). The CDR3, as DNA: TGTGCCAGCCTCACTCGGAATAGAAACACGCAGTATTTT. Translation gives CASLTRNRNTQYF.